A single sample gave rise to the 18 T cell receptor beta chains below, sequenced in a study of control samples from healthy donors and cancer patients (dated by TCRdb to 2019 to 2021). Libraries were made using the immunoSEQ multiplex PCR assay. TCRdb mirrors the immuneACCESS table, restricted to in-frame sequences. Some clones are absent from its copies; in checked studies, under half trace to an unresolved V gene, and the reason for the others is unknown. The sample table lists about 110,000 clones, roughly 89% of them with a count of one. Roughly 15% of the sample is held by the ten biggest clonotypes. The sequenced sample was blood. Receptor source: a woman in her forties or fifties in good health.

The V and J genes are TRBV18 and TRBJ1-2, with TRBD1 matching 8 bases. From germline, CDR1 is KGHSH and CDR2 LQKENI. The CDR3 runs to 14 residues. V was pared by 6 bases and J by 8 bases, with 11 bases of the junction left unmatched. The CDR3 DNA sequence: TGTGCCAGCTCCCGGCTGGACAGGGAGTACGGCTACACCTTC. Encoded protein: CASSRLDREYGYTF.

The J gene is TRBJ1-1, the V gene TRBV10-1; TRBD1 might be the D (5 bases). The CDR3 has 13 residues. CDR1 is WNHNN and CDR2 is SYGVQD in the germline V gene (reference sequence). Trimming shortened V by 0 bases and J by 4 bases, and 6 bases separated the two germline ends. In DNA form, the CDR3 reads TGCGCCAGCAGTGAGTCCGGGGGCACTGAAGCTTTCTTT. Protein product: CASSESGGTEAFF.

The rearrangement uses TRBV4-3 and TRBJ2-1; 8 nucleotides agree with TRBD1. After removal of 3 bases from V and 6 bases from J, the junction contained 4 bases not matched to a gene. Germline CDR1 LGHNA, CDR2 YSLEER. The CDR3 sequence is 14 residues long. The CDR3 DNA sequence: TGCGCCAGCAGCCAGACAGGACAGGGCAATGAGCAGTTCTTC. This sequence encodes CASSQTGQGNEQFF.

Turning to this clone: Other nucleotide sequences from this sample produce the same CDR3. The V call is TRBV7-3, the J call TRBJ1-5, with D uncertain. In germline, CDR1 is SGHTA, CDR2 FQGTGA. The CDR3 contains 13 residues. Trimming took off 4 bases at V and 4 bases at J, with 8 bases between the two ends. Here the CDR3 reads CASSSDGNQPQHF. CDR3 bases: TGTGCCAGCAGCTCCGACGGGAATCAGCCCCAGCATTTT.

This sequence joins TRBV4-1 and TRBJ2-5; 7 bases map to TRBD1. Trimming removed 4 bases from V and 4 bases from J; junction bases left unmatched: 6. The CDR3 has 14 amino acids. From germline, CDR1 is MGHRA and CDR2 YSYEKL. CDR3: CASSRIQGIETQYF. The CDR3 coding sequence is TGCGCCAGCAGCCGTATACAGGGGATAGAGACCCAGTACTTC.

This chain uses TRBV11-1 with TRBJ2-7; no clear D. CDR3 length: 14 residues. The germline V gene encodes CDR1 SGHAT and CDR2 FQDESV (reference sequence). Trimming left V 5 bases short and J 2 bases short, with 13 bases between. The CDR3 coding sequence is TGTGCCAGCAGCCCTCCCCCGGGCCCCTACGAGCAGTACTTC. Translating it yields CASSPPPGPYEQYF.

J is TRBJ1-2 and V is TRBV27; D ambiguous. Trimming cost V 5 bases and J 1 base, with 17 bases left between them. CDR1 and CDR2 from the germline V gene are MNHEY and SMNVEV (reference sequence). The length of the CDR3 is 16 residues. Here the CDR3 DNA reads TGTGCCAGCAGTACCTCTACTTCTACAGATAACTATGGCTACACCTTC. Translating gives CASSTSTSTDNYGYTF.

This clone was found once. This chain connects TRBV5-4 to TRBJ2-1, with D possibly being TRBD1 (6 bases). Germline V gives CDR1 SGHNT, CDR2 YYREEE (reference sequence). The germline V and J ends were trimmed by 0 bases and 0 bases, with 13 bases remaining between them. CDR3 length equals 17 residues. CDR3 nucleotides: TGTGCCAGCAGCTTGGGTGGGACAAAGAGCTCCTACAATGAGCAGTTCTTC. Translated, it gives CASSLGGTKSSYNEQFF.

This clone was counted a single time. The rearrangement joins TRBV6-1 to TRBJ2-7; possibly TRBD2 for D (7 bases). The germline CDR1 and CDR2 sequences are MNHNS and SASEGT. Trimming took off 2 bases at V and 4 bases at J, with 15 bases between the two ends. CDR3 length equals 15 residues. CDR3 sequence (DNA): TGTGCCAGCAGTGAATTGGCGGGGGCCGATTACGAGCAGTACTTC. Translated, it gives CASSELAGADYEQYF.

CDR3 region: CASSMGFIYNEQFF. The CDR3 DNA reads TGTGCCAGTAGTATGGGATTCATCTACAATGAGCAGTTCTTC. The chain joins TRBV19 to TRBJ2-1; D gene uncertain. V lost 3 bases and J 3 bases, leaving 9 bases between the germline ends. CDR1 is LNHDA, CDR2 SQIVND, per germline (reference sequence). This CDR3 region has 14 residues.

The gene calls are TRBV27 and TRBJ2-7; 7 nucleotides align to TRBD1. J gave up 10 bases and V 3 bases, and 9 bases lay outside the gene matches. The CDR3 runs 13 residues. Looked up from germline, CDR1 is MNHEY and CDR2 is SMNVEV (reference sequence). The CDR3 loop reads CASSFRDSLIQYF. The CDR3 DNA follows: TGTGCCAGCAGTTTTAGGGACAGCCTAATACAGTACTTC.

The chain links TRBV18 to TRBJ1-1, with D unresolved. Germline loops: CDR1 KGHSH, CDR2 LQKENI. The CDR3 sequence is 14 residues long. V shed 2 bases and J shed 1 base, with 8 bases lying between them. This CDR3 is CASSPITSNTEAFF. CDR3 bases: TGTGCCAGCTCACCAATCACGTCGAACACTGAAGCTTTCTTT.

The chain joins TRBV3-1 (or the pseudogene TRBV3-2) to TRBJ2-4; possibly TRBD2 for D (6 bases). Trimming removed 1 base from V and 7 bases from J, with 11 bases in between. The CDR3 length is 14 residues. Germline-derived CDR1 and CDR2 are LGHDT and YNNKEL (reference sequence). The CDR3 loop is CASSQAGAGNIQYF. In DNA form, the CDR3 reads TGTGCCAGCAGCCAAGCGGGCGCGGGGAACATTCAGTACTTC.

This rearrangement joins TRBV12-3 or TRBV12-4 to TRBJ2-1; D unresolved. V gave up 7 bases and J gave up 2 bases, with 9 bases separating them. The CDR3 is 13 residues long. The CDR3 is CASTPGPYNEQFF. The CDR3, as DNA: TGTGCCAGCACCCCCGGGCCCTACAATGAGCAGTTCTTC.

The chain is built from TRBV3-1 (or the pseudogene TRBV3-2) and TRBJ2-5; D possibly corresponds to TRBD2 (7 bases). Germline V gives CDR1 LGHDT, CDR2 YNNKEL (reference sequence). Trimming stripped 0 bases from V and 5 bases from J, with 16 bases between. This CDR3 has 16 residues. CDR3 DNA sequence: TGTGCCAGCAGCCAAGATCGGGGGGCATGGTATGAGACCCAGTACTTC. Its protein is CASSQDRGAWYETQYF.

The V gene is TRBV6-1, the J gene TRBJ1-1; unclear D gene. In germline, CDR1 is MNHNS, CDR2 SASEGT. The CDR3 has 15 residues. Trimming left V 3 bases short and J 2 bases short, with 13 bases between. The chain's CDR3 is CASSEALGINTEAFF. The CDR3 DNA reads TGTGCCAGCAGTGAGGCACTGGGAATTAACACTGAAGCTTTCTTT.

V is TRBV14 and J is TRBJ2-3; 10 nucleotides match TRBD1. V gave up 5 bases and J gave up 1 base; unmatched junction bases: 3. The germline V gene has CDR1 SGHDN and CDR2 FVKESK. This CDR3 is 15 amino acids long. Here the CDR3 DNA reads TGTGCCAGCAGCGACAGGGGGCTGGGCACAGATACGCAGTATTTT. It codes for CASSDRGLGTDTQYF.

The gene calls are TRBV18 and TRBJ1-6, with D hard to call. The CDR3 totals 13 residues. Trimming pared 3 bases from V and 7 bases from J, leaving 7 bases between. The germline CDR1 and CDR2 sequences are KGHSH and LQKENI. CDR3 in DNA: TGTGCCAGCTCACCGGGTCAGAATTCACCCCTCCACTTT. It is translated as CASSPGQNSPLHF.